These T cell receptor beta chains were read from a single sample in a study of T cell repertoires and Cas9 in healthy adults. Data came from immunoSEQ multiplex PCR; TCRdb stores just in-frame clones and leaves some out. The sample comprises tens of thousands of clones, roughly 92% of which are singletons, and about 0.78% rests with the top ten. The specimen sequenced was CD4+ effector T cells (CD127+, CD25-, CD137-, CD154-) from PBMCs; culture status not recorded. The receptor source for this set is a human donor in good health. The CDR3 runs from the conserved cysteine through the conserved F or W. A D gene is named only where the DNA matches it firmly. Size is stated for part of the rows, as once, few or many counts, or as a class when the clone is expanded.

clone_size,v_call,j_call,d_call,cdr3_length,cdr3_nt,cdr3_aa
NA,TRBV18,TRBJ1-1,NA,12,TGTGCCAGCTCACGGGTGAACACTGAAGCTTTCTTT,CASSRVNTEAFF
NA,TRBV9,TRBJ2-3,TRBD1,15,TGTGCCAGCAGCGTAGAGGGACAGGGGATCGGTACGCAGTATTTT,CASSVEGQGIGTQYF
NA,TRBV18,TRBJ1-2,NA,15,TGTGCCAGCTCACGAGATACAGGGACTAACTATGGCTACACCTTC,CASSRDTGTNYGYTF
NA,TRBV30,TRBJ1-4,NA,13,TGTGCCTGGGGAGGGTTTGGGGGAGGAAAACTGTTTTTT,CAWGGFGGGKLFF
NA,TRBV6-6,TRBJ1-1,TRBD1,15,TGTGCCAGCAGTTACGGACAGGCCCCTGTCTCTGAAGCTTTCTTT,CASSYGQAPVSEAFF
NA,TRBV28,TRBJ2-4,TRBD1,16,TGTGCCAGCAGTTTAAGGGACAGGGAGTCCAAAAACATTCAGTACTTC,CASSLRDRESKNIQYF
NA,TRBV4-2,TRBJ2-1,TRBD2,16,TGTGCCAGCAGCCACGATACTAGCGGGAGGAGGCATGAGCAGTTCTTC,CASSHDTSGRRHEQFF
NA,TRBV7-2,TRBJ1-2,NA,15,TGTGCCAGCAGCCCCAAGGGCGGGAATGCTGGAGGCTACACCTTC,CASSPKGGNAGGYTF
NA,TRBV5-6,TRBJ2-3,NA,13,TGTGCCAGCAGCTCATCCCCCGGCCATACGCAGTATTTT,CASSSSPGHTQYF
once,TRBV4-3,TRBJ1-1,TRBD1,15,TGCGCCAGCAGCCAAGAAAACAGGGGAGGAGCTGAAGCTTTCTTT,CASSQENRGGAEAFF
few,TRBV6-1,TRBJ1-1,NA,13,TGTGCCAGCAGTCGAATACGGGGAACTGAAGCTTTCTTT,CASSRIRGTEAFF
NA,TRBV11-2,TRBJ1-1,NA,13,TGTGCCAGCAGCTTGGGGGGGGGCGCTGAAGCTTTCTTT,CASSLGGGAEAFF
NA,TRBV27,TRBJ2-6,TRBD2,19,TGTGCCAGCAGGTCCTCCCCGAGGCGGGGGGGCTCTGGGGCCAACGTCCTGACTTTC,CASRSSPRRGGSGANVLTF
once,TRBV28,TRBJ2-1,NA,11,TGTGCCAGCAGGGCAAACAATGAGCAGTTCTTC,CASRANNEQFF
NA,TRBV6-7,TRBJ2-2,TRBD1,17,TGTGCCAGCAGCCGTCGCTCCCAGGGGGTAAACACCGGGGAGCTGTTTTTT,CASSRRSQGVNTGELFF
NA,TRBV4-1,TRBJ2-1,NA,16,TGCGCCAGCAGCCGCCCCCCTGGGGGATCCTACAATGAGCAGTTCTTC,CASSRPPGGSYNEQFF
NA,TRBV15,TRBJ1-5,NA,16,TGTGCCACCAGCATGGGTAGGACAGATAGCAATCAGCCCCAGCATTTT,CATSMGRTDSNQPQHF
NA,TRBV7-8,TRBJ1-2,NA,13,TGTGCCAGCAGTCCCGGGACTGACCATGGCTACACCTTC,CASSPGTDHGYTF
NA,TRBV11-3,TRBJ2-7,NA,14,TGTGCCAGCAGCCCTGGGGTAATCGGGGACGAGCAGTACTTC,CASSPGVIGDEQYF
NA,TRBV5-6,TRBJ1-4,NA,16,TGTGCCAGCAGCTTGGTCAAGGCGCAGGGAGGGGAAAAACTGTTTTTT,CASSLVKAQGGEKLFF
NA,TRBV18,TRBJ2-1,TRBD1,16,TGTGCCAGCTCGCGAGGGGGACAGGGATTTTACAATGAGCAGTTCTTC,CASSRGGQGFYNEQFF
NA,TRBV9,TRBJ2-1,TRBD2,15,TGTGCCAGCAGCGTAGCTAGCGGGGGGGCATATGAGCAGTTCTTC,CASSVASGGAYEQFF
NA,TRBV7-2,TRBJ2-7,NA,14,TGTGCCAGCAGCTTAGCGTTTAGCTCCTACGAGCAGTACTTC,CASSLAFSSYEQYF
NA,TRBV19,TRBJ1-2,NA,14,TGTGCCAGTAGTGACTCCGGGATCAAATATGGCTACACCTTC,CASSDSGIKYGYTF
NA,TRBV6-1,TRBJ2-3,NA,14,TGTGCCAGCACGGGACCAACGGGGTCGGATACGCAGTATTTT,CASTGPTGSDTQYF
NA,TRBV20-1,TRBJ2-1,NA,11,TGCAGTGCTAGCGGGGACAATGAGCAGTTCTTC,CSASGDNEQFF
few,TRBV19,TRBJ2-2,TRBD1,12,TGTGCCAGTAGTACTCCGGGACAGGGGATGTTTTTT,CASSTPGQGMFF
NA,TRBV6-5,TRBJ1-4,TRBD1,14,TGTGCCAGCCGATTGGACAGGGTTAATGAAAAACTGTTTTTT,CASRLDRVNEKLFF
NA,TRBV5-8,TRBJ2-3,TRBD2,17,TGTGCCAGCAGCTTGGGAATGACTAGCGGGAGACGGGATACGCAGTATTTT,CASSLGMTSGRRDTQYF
NA,TRBV10-3,TRBJ2-7,NA,13,TGTGCCATCCGAGCGGACCGCTCCTACGAGCAGTACTTC,CAIRADRSYEQYF
NA,TRBV5-6,TRBJ2-5,TRBD1,13,TGTGCCAGCACCCCTGACAGGGCGGAGACCCAGTACTTC,CASTPDRAETQYF
once,TRBV19,TRBJ2-5,TRBD2,17,TGTGCCAGTAGTACCCCTTTCGAGCGGGAGGGAAGGGAGACCCAGTACTTC,CASSTPFEREGRETQYF
NA,TRBV6-5,TRBJ2-1,TRBD2,14,TGTGCCAGCAGTAATGGACTAGCGGGAGATGAGCAGTTCTTC,CASSNGLAGDEQFF
NA,TRBV9,TRBJ2-2,NA,14,TGTGCCAGCGGGGGTCCAGGAAACACCGGGGAGCTGTTTTTT,CASGGPGNTGELFF
NA,TRBV19,TRBJ2-2,TRBD1,13,TGTGCCAGTAGACAGGGGAATGCCGGGGAGCTGTTTTTT,CASRQGNAGELFF
NA,TRBV30,TRBJ1-5,NA,13,TGTGCCTGGAGTCCAACCAGCATCCAGCCCCAGCATTTT,CAWSPTSIQPQHF
NA,TRBV5-6,TRBJ1-2,NA,12,TGTGCCAGCAGTGAGGACAGTTATGGCTACACCTTC,CASSEDSYGYTF
NA,TRBV27,TRBJ2-1,TRBD2,16,TGTGCCAGCAGTAACTCAGTAGCGGGAGGGCTTAATGAGCAGTTCTTC,CASSNSVAGGLNEQFF
NA,TRBV7-3,TRBJ2-3,NA,12,TGTGCCAGCAGCTTAAGGGACGATACGCAGTATTTT,CASSLRDDTQYF
NA,TRBV19,TRBJ1-6,TRBD1,14,TGTGCCAGTACCGTCGGGACAGACAATTCACCCCTCCACTTT,CASTVGTDNSPLHF
NA,TRBV7-9,TRBJ2-1,TRBD1,16,TGTGCCAGCAGCTTATCAGGGGGACGGTTTGTCAATGAGCAGTTCTTC,CASSLSGGRFVNEQFF
NA,TRBV5-4,TRBJ1-1,NA,15,TGTGCCAGCAGCATAGCCTCAGGCTTGAACACTGAAGCTTTCTTT,CASSIASGLNTEAFF
NA,TRBV7-9,TRBJ1-2,NA,16,TGTGCCAGCAGCCACACCTCTGGGGCGCGTAACTATGGCTACACCTTC,CASSHTSGARNYGYTF
once,TRBV6-6,TRBJ2-7,NA,15,TGTGCCAGCTCCGATAGGGCCGGGGCCCCGTACGAGCAGTACTTC,CASSDRAGAPYEQYF
NA,TRBV6-6,TRBJ2-5,TRBD2,15,TGTGCCAGCTGGCTAGCGGGGGGGCCTTCCGGGACCCAGTACTTC,CASWLAGGPSGTQYF
NA,TRBV21-1,TRBJ1-2,NA,15,TGTGCCAGCAGCGCAATGGGCGGGGGCGCTTTTGGCTACACCTTC,CASSAMGGGAFGYTF
NA,TRBV19,TRBJ1-2,TRBD1,12,TGTGCCAGTAGGACAGGGGGGTATGGCTACACCTTC,CASRTGGYGYTF
NA,TRBV9,TRBJ2-1,TRBD1,16,TGTGCCAGCAGCGTTCCACCGGGACAGGTATACAATGAGCAGTTCTTC,CASSVPPGQVYNEQFF
NA,TRBV4-2,TRBJ1-1,NA,15,TGTGCCAGCAGCCAAGACCCAGGCAAGAGAGGTGAAGCTTTCTTT,CASSQDPGKRGEAFF
NA,TRBV18,TRBJ2-4,TRBD1,14,TGTGCCAGCTCCCCGGACAGGAGTGGGAACATTCAGTACTTC,CASSPDRSGNIQYF
NA,TRBV7-2,TRBJ1-5,NA,13,TGTGCCAGCAGCTCCGACAGAAATCAGCCCCAGCATTTT,CASSSDRNQPQHF
NA,TRBV27,TRBJ1-6,NA,15,TGTGCCAGCAGTTTGGTCAGGTCCTATAGTTCACCCCTCCACTTT,CASSLVRSYSSPLHF
NA,TRBV4-3,TRBJ1-6,TRBD1,15,TGCGCCAGCAGCCAAGGGACAGGGTTAAAATCACCCCTCCACTTT,CASSQGTGLKSPLHF
NA,TRBV6-5,TRBJ1-5,NA,14,TGTGCCAGCAGTTACCGGTTATACAATCAGCCCCAGCATTTT,CASSYRLYNQPQHF
NA,TRBV7-2,TRBJ1-2,NA,12,TGTGCCAGCAGCTTAGGAGGGAAAGGCTACACCTTC,CASSLGGKGYTF
few,TRBV25-1,TRBJ1-5,NA,13,TGTGCCAGCAGTCCGGGGGCAAATCAGCCCCAGCATTTT,CASSPGANQPQHF
NA,TRBV7-2,TRBJ1-1,NA,14,TGTGCCAGCAGCTTAGTGGCGGGAAACACTGAAGCTTTCTTT,CASSLVAGNTEAFF